This is a list of T cell receptor beta chains from one sample in a study of cytomegalovirus exposure and HLA in healthy donors. TCRdb's copy holds only in-frame clones and misses some; the assay was immunoSEQ multiplex PCR. This sample has tens of thousands of clones, with approximately 90% found just once. The sequenced material came from PBMCs. These receptors all stem from a woman under 30 in good health and CMV-seropositive. Each CDR3 is given with its conserved first and last residue. D genes are given only for firm matches. Expanded clones get a size class; other rows say once, few or many, or leave the size out.

d_call | clone_size | j_call | cdr3_length | v_call | cdr3_nt | cdr3_aa
. | . | TRBJ2-1 | 15 | TRBV6-4 | TGTGCCAGCAGTGATCAGGGCAGCTCCTACAATGAGCAGTTCTTC | CASSDQGSSYNEQFF
. | . | TRBJ1-2 | 11 | TRBV5-6 | TGTGCCAGCACCCGGGACACGAGCTACACCTTC | CASTRDTSYTF
. | . | TRBJ2-3 | 15 | TRBV13 | TGTGCCAGCAGCCTTAGTTCAGGGGGCACAGATACGCAGTATTTT | CASSLSSGGTDTQYF
. | . | TRBJ2-5 | 14 | TRBV18 | TGTGCCAGCTCACCGGGCTTTGAAGGAGAGACCCAGTACTTC | CASSPGFEGETQYF
. | . | TRBJ1-1 | 10 | TRBV2 | TGTGCCAGCAGTTACAGTGAAGCTTTCTTT | CASSYSEAFF
. | . | TRBJ1-3 | 17 | TRBV7-2 | TGTGCCAGCAGCTTAGTCCCGGGGGGGCTCTCTGGAAACACCATATATTTT | CASSLVPGGLSGNTIYF
TRBD1 | . | TRBJ1-4 | 17 | TRBV4-1 | TGCGCCAGCAGCCAGGACCACACAGGGGGCGCTACTGAAAAACTGTTTTTT | CASSQDHTGGATEKLFF
. | . | TRBJ2-2 | 17 | TRBV7-9 | TGTGCCAGCAGGTTGGGTGGGGGCTACGAGAACACCGGGGAGCTGTTTTTT | CASRLGGGYENTGELFF
TRBD1 | . | TRBJ2-7 | 14 | TRBV28 | TGTGCCAGCAGTTCGGGACAGGGGGCGGTTGAGCAGTACTTC | CASSSGQGAVEQYF
. | . | TRBJ2-2 | 14 | TRBV11-2 | TGTGCCAGCAGCTTAGGAGGGTACACCGGGGAGCTGTTTTTT | CASSLGGYTGELFF
TRBD1 | . | TRBJ1-4 | 16 | TRBV30 | TGTGCCTGGAGTGCAGGCGGGACAGGGGAGGGAGAAAAACTGTTTTTT | CAWSAGGTGEGEKLFF
. | . | TRBJ2-6 | 17 | TRBV5-6 | TGTGCCAGCAGCCGCGCAGAGAGGTTCTCTGGGGCCAACGTCCTGACTTTC | CASSRAERFSGANVLTF
. | few | TRBJ2-2 | 15 | TRBV6-5 | TGTGCCAGCAGTTACTCGCGGGAGAACACCGGGGAGCTGTTTTTT | CASSYSRENTGELFF
TRBD2 | . | TRBJ2-1 | 15 | TRBV2 | TGTGCCAGCAGTGAACTAGCGGGAGTTAGAAATGAGCAGTTCTTC | CASSELAGVRNEQFF
TRBD1 | once | TRBJ1-2 | 12 | TRBV29-1 | TGCAGCGGACGGGACAGCAACTATGGCTACACCTTC | CSGRDSNYGYTF